This entry lists 29 T cell receptor beta chains sequenced from one sample in a study of T cells in Graves' hyperthyroidism and ophthalmopathy. RNA transcripts yielded amplified TCR beta CDR3 regions. The study used the HTBI primer set for a first-round RT-PCR of the TCR CDR3. A single record per CDR3 protein comes from TCRdb applying MiXCR to the multiplex PCR reads. The profile covers 550,000 to 800,000 distinct CDR3 sequences, with roughly 17% appearing a single time and around 8% taken by the ten largest. Sample: blood. The source of these receptors is a man between 18 and 29 years old with Graves' hyperthyroidism.

The table lists this clonotype with many counts. CDR3 residues: CSARIDRDQETQYF. Here the CDR3 DNA reads TGCAGTGCTAGAATCGACAGGGATCAAGAGACCCAGTACTTC. The chain couples TRBV20-1 to TRBJ2-5; the match to TRBD1 covers 7 bases. The CDR3 runs 14 residues. CDR1 DFQATT and CDR2 SNEGSKA come from the germline V gene (reference sequence). Trimming took 2 bases from V and 2 from J; bases not matched to a gene: 5.

This clonotype showed up just once. The V and J genes are TRBV15 and TRBJ1-5, with TRBD1 as a possible D gene (5 bases). CDR1 and CDR2 from the germline V gene are LNHNV and YYDKDF (reference sequence). This CDR3 spans 14 amino acids. V was trimmed by 7 bases and J by 5 bases, leaving 15 bases between them. CDR3 loop: CATNDGTGYQPQHF. DNA for the CDR3: TGTGCCACCAACGACGGGACGGGCTATCAGCCCCAGCATTTT.

The table lists this clonotype with many counts. V is TRBV18 and J is TRBJ2-3, with a possible D match to TRBD1 (5 bases). The CDR3 runs to 15 residues. The V and J ends lost 2 bases and 6 bases respectively, with 15 bases between them. Germline CDR1 is KGHSH and CDR2 is LQKENI. The CDR3 spells CASSPNGAVQDTQYF. CDR3 in DNA: TGTGCCAGCTCACCAAATGGGGCGGTACAGGATACGCAGTATTTT.

The chain combines TRBV20-1 with TRBJ2-7; 7 nucleotides line up with TRBD2. The CDR3 contains 16 residues. The germline V gene has CDR1 DFQATT and CDR2 SNEGSKA (reference sequence). Trimming at V came to 1 base and at J to 0 bases, leaving 9 bases not matched to a gene. The chain's CDR3 is CSARAPSGGISYEQYF. The DNA of the CDR3 is TGCAGTGCTAGAGCTCCTAGCGGAGGGATCTCCTACGAGCAGTACTTC.

A remark on this clonotype: A much larger clone differs by one base, so this may be a read error. V is TRBV12-3 or TRBV12-4 and J is TRBJ1-1; D call uncertain. The CDR3 length is 13 residues. The germline V and J ends were trimmed by 2 bases and 4 bases, with 8 bases remaining between them. CDR3 amino acids: CASSLWESTEAFF. The CDR3 region has the DNA TGTGCCAGCAGTTTATGGGAAAGCACTGAAGCTTTCTTT.

This chain connects TRBV5-1 to TRBJ2-7; 8 bases match TRBD1. CDR1 SGHRS and CDR2 YFSETQ come from the germline V gene. The CDR3 spans 16 residues. After removal of 0 bases from V and 3 bases from J, the junction contained 8 bases not matched to a gene. Here the CDR3 reads CASSLGQGASYYEQYF. The DNA of the CDR3 is TGCGCCAGCAGCTTGGGCCAGGGGGCGTCCTACTACGAGCAGTACTTC.

This clonotype was observed a few times. This chain joins TRBV7-9 and TRBJ1-2; tentatively, D is TRBD1 (5 bases). Germline V lookup: CDR1 SEHNR, CDR2 FQNEAQ (reference sequence). Trimming cost V 0 bases and J 5 bases, with 7 bases left between them. This CDR3 is 13 amino acids long. The CDR3: CASSLATAYGYTF. The CDR3 DNA reads TGTGCCAGCAGCTTAGCGACAGCTTATGGCTACACCTTC. The variable domain in full, completed from reference TRBV7-9 and TRBJ1-2, reads DTGVSQNPRHKITKRGQNVTFRCDPISEHNRLYWYRQTLGQGPEFLTYFQNEAQLEKSRLLSDRFSAERPKGSFSTLEIQRTEQGDSAMYLCASSLATAYGYTFGSGTRLTVV.

The chain couples TRBV28 to TRBJ1-5; 7 bases align to TRBD1. J lost 10 bases, V lost 10 bases, and 13 bases had no gene match. CDR3 length equals 13 residues. Germline V gene lookup returns CDR1 MDHEN and CDR2 SYDVKM. The CDR3 bases are TGTGCCACCAGGGGGATCGTTGAATCTCCCCAGCATTTT. Its protein product is CATRGIVESPQHF.

This clonotype was seen repeatedly, ten times or more. V gene TRBV27 combines with J gene TRBJ2-7; 7 bases match TRBD2. Trimming at V came to 8 bases and at J to 7 bases, leaving 17 bases not matched to a gene. The CDR3 is made up of 15 amino acids. Germline V gene sequence: CDR1 MNHEY, CDR2 SMNVEV (reference sequence). CDR3 region: CASAPGLADYWEQYF. The CDR3 DNA sequence: TGTGCCAGCGCCCCCGGGCTAGCGGATTACTGGGAGCAGTACTTC.

This chain joins TRBV6-1 and TRBJ2-7; 7 positions match TRBD1. CDR1 MNHNS and CDR2 SASEGT come from the germline V gene. This CDR3 region has 13 residues. V dropped 7 bases and J dropped 2; count of bases not matched to a gene: 5. The CDR3 sequence is CASKGQSPYEQYF. The CDR3 DNA follows: TGTGCCAGCAAGGGACAGAGCCCCTACGAGCAGTACTTC.

This chain links TRBV10-3 with TRBJ2-1; TRBD2 agrees at 10 bases. Per germline, CDR1 ENHRY and CDR2 SYGVKD. The trim removed 4 bases at V and 0 bases at J, leaving 6 bases unmatched. This CDR3 comprises 17 residues. The CDR3 coding sequence is TGTGCCATCAGTGGGACTAGCGGCCGCGGCTCCTACAATGAGCAGTTCTTC. This gives the protein CAISGTSGRGSYNEQFF.

The chain couples TRBV19 to TRBJ2-7; the match to TRBD2 covers 9 bases. This CDR3 has 14 residues. V shed 4 bases, J shed 5 bases, and the junction held 6 bases outside the gene matches. Germline CDR1 and CDR2: LNHDA and SQIVND (reference sequence). The DNA of the CDR3 is TGTGCCAGTAGTACCGGGCTAGCGGGAAACGAGCAGTACTTC. It is translated as CASSTGLAGNEQYF.

The chain carries TRBV7-8 and TRBJ2-1; the match to TRBD2 covers 7 bases. Looked up from germline, CDR1 is SGHVS and CDR2 is FQNEAQ. The CDR3 spans 16 residues. The junction had 15 bases not matched to a gene; V was cut back by 4 bases and J by 9 bases. Here the CDR3 reads CASSSSRVAGGIEQFF. In DNA form, the CDR3 reads TGTGCCAGCAGCTCGAGTAGAGTAGCGGGTGGGATTGAGCAGTTCTTC.

This clonotype has a count of ten or more. The chain employs TRBV30 and TRBJ1-1; possibly TRBD1 for D (5 bases). Trimming removed 2 bases from V and 0 bases from J, with 19 bases in between. The CDR3 spans 17 residues. Germline CDR1 GTSNPN, CDR2 SVGIG (reference sequence). CDR3 in DNA: TGTGCCTGGAGTCGGAGACAGTCCGTATACCTGAACACTGAAGCTTTCTTT. Protein product: CAWSRRQSVYLNTEAFF.

This clonotype showed up just a few times. The rearrangement uses TRBV13 and TRBJ2-1; no clear D gene. This CDR3 has 13 residues. Between the trimmed V and J ends, which lost 5 bases and 9 bases, there was a span of 14 bases. Germline CDR1 reads PRHDT; CDR2 reads FYEKMQ (reference sequence). The CDR3 loop reads CASSAPQSGEQFF. CDR3 in DNA: TGTGCCAGCAGCGCCCCTCAATCTGGTGAGCAGTTCTTC.

This clonotype was recorded many times. The chain couples TRBV12-3 or TRBV12-4 to TRBJ1-1, with D perhaps TRBD1 (6 bases). The CDR3 length is 14 residues. The ends were cut back, 5 bases at V and 4 bases at J, with 14 bases in the middle. CDR3 residues: CASSRQGGITEAFF. The CDR3 nucleotides are TGTGCCAGCAGTCGCCAAGGGGGGATCACTGAAGCTTTCTTT.

This clonotype appeared a few times. The chain carries TRBV6-1 and TRBJ2-1; 9 nucleotides agree with TRBD2. Germline V lookup: CDR1 MNHNS, CDR2 SASEGT. V shed 2 bases and J 9 bases; nucleotides not matched to a gene: 8. The CDR3 spans 15 residues. For the CDR3, the DNA is TGTGCCAGCAGTGAAAGCAGCGGGAGGTGGGGTGAGCAGTTCTTC. This codes for CASSESSGRWGEQFF.

This clonotype turned up a few times. A clone one base away is much larger, so this may be a read error. The chain is built from TRBV2 and TRBJ1-1; 8 bases match TRBD1. Germline loops: CDR1 SNHLY, CDR2 FYNNEI. Germline trimming cut 5 bases from V and 6 bases from J; bases unmatched to any gene: 17. The CDR3 extends over 17 amino acids. For the CDR3, the DNA is TGTGCCAGCAGTCGCTTGGCAGGGGGCAAGAGGTATGCTGAAGCTTTCTTT. This sequence encodes CASSRLAGGKRYAEAFF.

This clonotype was detected many times. The chain employs TRBV14 and TRBJ2-2; D uncertain. The CDR3 is 13 amino acids. V lost 5 bases and J 3 bases, leaving 7 bases between the germline ends. Per germline, CDR1 SGHDN and CDR2 FVKESK. CDR3 bases: TGTGCCAGCAGCGTTATGTACACCGGGGAGCTGTTTTTT. Translated, it gives CASSVMYTGELFF.

This clonotype has just a few counts. The chain uses TRBV12-3 or TRBV12-4 and TRBJ1-2, with no clear D. V was clipped by 7 bases and J by 6 bases, with 15 bases between them. The CDR3 spans 13 residues. The CDR3 spells CASKIDGGHGYTF. The DNA of the CDR3 is TGTGCCAGCAAGATCGACGGAGGTCATGGCTACACCTTC.

V is TRBV3-1 and J is TRBJ2-6; D unclear. CDR3 length: 16 amino acids. V shed 3 bases and J shed 7 bases, with 16 bases lying between them. Germline V CDR1 and CDR2: LGHDT, YNNKEL (reference sequence). The CDR3 sequence: CASSHTIRSSANVLTF. The DNA of the CDR3 is TGTGCCAGCAGCCATACGATCCGGAGTAGTGCCAACGTCCTGACTTTC.

This clonotype was seen more than once but under ten times. The chain recombines TRBV29-1 with TRBJ1-2; 7 bases line up with TRBD1. The CDR3 extends over 13 amino acids. Germline CDR1 and CDR2: SQVTM and ANQGSEA. With V trimmed by 5 bases and J by 0 bases, 3 bases remained unmatched. For the CDR3, the DNA is TGCAGCGTTCCCGGGACAGCTAACTATGGCTACACCTTC. It specifies CSVPGTANYGYTF.

This clonotype was observed a few times. The rearrangement uses TRBV3-1 and TRBJ2-1, with 8 positions matching TRBD2. The V and J ends lost 6 bases and 12 bases, in that order; junction bases with no gene match: 4. Looked up from germline, CDR1 is LGHDT and CDR2 is YNNKEL (reference sequence). The CDR3 loop spans 11 amino acids. CDR3 in amino acids: CASRTGGAQFF. In DNA, the CDR3 is TGTGCCAGCAGAACCGGGGGGGCGCAGTTCTTC.

This clonotype showed up just a few times. One end of the junction is discordant with germline, which a read error may explain. The chain carries TRBV6-1 and TRBJ2-7; 8 bases are shared with TRBD1. Germline CDR1 and CDR2: MNHNS and SASEGT. This CDR3 region has 14 residues. The CDR3 loop is CASSSGQGPCEQYF. DNA for the CDR3: TGCGCCAGCTCCTCCGGACAGGGCCCCTGCGAGCAGTACTTC.

The chain couples TRBV13 to TRBJ2-7, with D possibly matching TRBD2 (6 bases). The CDR3 runs 14 residues. Trimming stripped 1 base from V and 1 base from J, with 8 bases between. Germline V gene data show CDR1 as PRHDT and CDR2 as FYEKMQ (reference sequence). The CDR3 bases are TGTGCCAGCAGCTTAGAACGGGAGTCCTACGAGCAGTACTTC. Translated, it gives CASSLERESYEQYF.

This clonotype was seen ten or more times. The chain employs TRBV7-9 and TRBJ2-2, with D perhaps given as TRBD1 or TRBD2 (5 bases each). The CDR3 is 14 residues long. CDR1 is SEHNR and CDR2 is FQNEAQ in the germline V gene (reference sequence). V was cut by 4 bases and J by 5 bases, with 11 bases left in between. CDR3 residues: CASSSVGGTGELFF. The CDR3 coding sequence is TGTGCCAGCAGCTCCGTTGGGGGAACCGGGGAGCTGTTTTTT.

In this sample, this clonotype turned up a few times. The rearrangement joins TRBV19 to TRBJ2-7; the D is unclear. Germline V gene lookup returns CDR1 LNHDA and CDR2 SQIVND (reference sequence). This CDR3 is built from 16 residues. V lost 1 base and J lost 0, with 13 bases in between. In nucleotides, the CDR3 is TGTGCCAGTAGTATAGGGAACGTCGGATCCTCCTACGAGCAGTACTTC. It codes for CASSIGNVGSSYEQYF.

On this clonotype itself: This may stem from a read error, because a much larger clone lies one nucleotide away. The chain employs TRBV29-1 and TRBJ2-7; D might be TRBD2 (6 bases). Germline lookup yields CDR1 SQVTM and CDR2 ANQGSEA. V was cut by 2 bases and J by 3 bases, with 11 bases left in between. The CDR3 totals 13 residues. In DNA, the CDR3 is TGCAGCGTTGAAAGGACGGACTACTACGAGCAGTACTTC. It specifies CSVERTDYYEQYF.

This clonotype was detected a few times. This sequence joins TRBV7-9 and TRBJ2-2; D unresolved. Germline lookup yields CDR1 SEHNR and CDR2 FQNEAQ (reference sequence). V gave up 1 base and J gave up 4 bases, with 16 bases separating them. The CDR3 is made up of 17 amino acids. The CDR3 here is CASSLVGYGKITGELFF. DNA of the CDR3: TGTGCCAGCAGCTTAGTGGGGTACGGCAAGATCACCGGGGAGCTGTTTTTT.